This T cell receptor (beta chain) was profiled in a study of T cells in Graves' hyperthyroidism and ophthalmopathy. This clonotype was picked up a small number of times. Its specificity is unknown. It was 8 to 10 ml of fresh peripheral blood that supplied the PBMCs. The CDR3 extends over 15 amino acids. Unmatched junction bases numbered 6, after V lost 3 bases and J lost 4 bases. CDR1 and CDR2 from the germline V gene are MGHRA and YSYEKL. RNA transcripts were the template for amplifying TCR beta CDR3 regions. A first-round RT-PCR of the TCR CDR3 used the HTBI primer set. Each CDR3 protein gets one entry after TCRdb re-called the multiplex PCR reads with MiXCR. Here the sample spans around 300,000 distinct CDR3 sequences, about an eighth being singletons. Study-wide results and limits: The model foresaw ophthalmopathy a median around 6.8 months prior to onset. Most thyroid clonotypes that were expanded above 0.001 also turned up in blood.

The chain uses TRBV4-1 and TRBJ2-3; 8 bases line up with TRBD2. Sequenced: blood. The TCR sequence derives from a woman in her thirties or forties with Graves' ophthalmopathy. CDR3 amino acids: CASSHRIGGADTQYF. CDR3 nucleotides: TGCGCCAGCAGCCACAGAATCGGGGGGGCAGATACGCAGTATTTT.